A selection of T cell receptor beta chains follows, all from one sample in a study of T cell responses to AZD1222 COVID-19 vaccine. Using immunoSEQ multiplex PCR, the repertoire was profiled, and TCRdb retains in-frame clones only, with some absent. The sample has about 99,000 clones; 70% to 90% are singletons. Material: peripheral blood, obtained on day 0 of AZD1222 vaccination. The receptor set was obtained from an adult in good health. The CDR3 runs from the conserved cysteine through the conserved F or W. D genes are given only for firm matches. Some rows mark clone size as missing; the rest say once, few, many or name a class of expanded clone.

>TRBJ2-1|TRBV10-3|.|once
CAISEPMKRNLYNEQFF
TGTGCCATCAGTGAGCCTATGAAGCGGAACCTCTACAATGAGCAGTTCTTC
>TRBJ2-1|TRBV4-1|.|.
CASSQGEGVGEQFF
TGCGCCAGCAGCCAAGGAGAGGGGGTAGGTGAGCAGTTCTTC
>TRBJ1-4|TRBV19|.|.
CASRTLRGSTNEKLFF
TGTGCCAGTAGAACTCTCAGGGGATCAACTAATGAAAAACTGTTTTTT
>TRBJ2-5|TRBV6-2/TRBV6-3|TRBD2|.
CASSYSRTRQETQYF
TGTGCCAGCAGTTACTCGAGGACTAGACAAGAGACCCAGTACTTC
>TRBJ2-3|TRBV2|TRBD2|.
CASSGLSAGGPDTQYF
TGTGCCAGCAGTGGGCTTTCAGCGGGAGGGCCAGATACGCAGTATTTT
>TRBJ2-5|TRBV28|TRBD1|.
CASSFSIGGEETQYF
TGTGCCAGCAGTTTTTCGATAGGGGGCGAAGAGACCCAGTACTTC
>TRBJ1-1|TRBV25-1|.|.
CASTDFTEAFF
TGTGCCAGCACCGATTTCACTGAAGCTTTCTTT
>TRBJ2-5|TRBV6-6|TRBD2|.
CASSPMTSGRDQETQYF
TGTGCCAGCAGTCCCATGACTAGCGGGAGGGATCAAGAGACCCAGTACTTC
>TRBJ1-1|TRBV6-5|TRBD1|.
CASSQGQYTEAFF
TGTGCCAGCAGCCAGGGACAGTACACTGAAGCTTTCTTT
>TRBJ1-1|TRBV9|.|.
CASSGQFMNTEAFF
TGTGCCAGCAGCGGACAGTTCATGAACACTGAAGCTTTCTTT
>TRBJ1-6|TRBV5-1|.|.
CASSLGVGNSPLHF
TGCGCCAGCAGCTTGGGTGTAGGGAATTCACCCCTCCACTTT
>TRBJ1-4|TRBV6-4|.|.
CASRAQGATNEKLFF
TGTGCCAGCAGAGCGCAGGGTGCAACTAATGAAAAACTGTTTTTT
>TRBJ2-5|TRBV29-1|TRBD1|.
CSVDGDRGVVGETQYF
TGCAGCGTTGATGGGGACAGAGGGGTTGTTGGAGAGACCCAGTACTTC
>TRBJ2-5|TRBV6-5|TRBD2|.
CASIRLAGAGETQYF
TGTGCCAGCATCAGACTAGCGGGAGCGGGAGAGACCCAGTACTTC
>TRBJ2-7|TRBV27|.|.
CASSLSGVGEQYF
TGTGCCAGCAGTTTATCGGGGGTAGGTGAGCAGTACTTC
>TRBJ1-1|TRBV7-3|TRBD1|.
CASSLTGGRSEAFF
TGTGCCAGCAGCTTGACAGGGGGCAGGAGTGAAGCTTTCTTT
>TRBJ2-1|TRBV9|.|.
CASSPPAGSSGFF
TGTGCCAGCAGCCCCCCGGCGGGTAGCAGTGGGTTCTTC
>TRBJ2-1|TRBV11-2|TRBD2|.
CASSLGRGRAYNEQFF
TGTGCCAGCAGCTTAGGACGCGGGAGAGCCTACAATGAGCAGTTCTTC
>TRBJ2-5|TRBV28|.|.
CASKRVFGTGPKQETQYF
TGTGCCAGCAAGAGGGTTTTTGGAACTGGACCGAAACAAGAGACACAGTACTTC
>TRBJ2-7|TRBV7-2|.|.
CASSRSPGQGYEQYF
TGTGCCAGCAGTAGATCGCCAGGGCAGGGCTACGAGCAGTACTTC
>TRBJ1-5|TRBV5-6|.|.
CASSLMWTQQPQHF
TGTGCCAGCAGCTTGATGTGGACACAGCAGCCCCAGCATTTT
>TRBJ2-7|TRBV27|TRBD1|once
CASSMDRGYEQYF
TGTGCCAGCAGTATGGACAGGGGGTACGAGCAGTACTTC
>TRBJ1-2|TRBV27|TRBD1|.
CASRRDRANYGYTF
TGTGCCAGCAGAAGGGACAGAGCTAACTATGGCTACACCTTC
>TRBJ2-2|TRBV10-3|.|.
CAIRDSLRDANTGELFF
TGTGCCATCAGGGACAGCTTACGGGACGCGAACACCGGGGAGCTGTTTTTT
>TRBJ2-7|TRBV6-5|.|.
CASSRTRTYEQYF
TGTGCCAGCAGCCGGACACGAACCTACGAGCAGTACTTC
>TRBJ1-2|TRBV5-6|.|once
CASSFYGDGYTF
TGTGCCAGCAGCTTTTATGGGGACGGCTACACCTTC
>TRBJ2-7|TRBV21-1|.|.
CASTSRQGAPEQYF
TGTGCCAGCACTTCGAGACAGGGGGCCCCCGAGCAGTACTTC
>TRBJ2-3|TRBV29-1|TRBD2|few
CSVGLGSSTDTQYF
TGCAGCGTAGGACTAGGGTCGAGCACAGATACGCAGTATTTT
>TRBJ2-5|TRBV4-1|.|.
CASSQGLVQETQYF
TGCGCCAGCAGCCAAGGACTAGTCCAAGAGACCCAGTACTTC